This is a list of T cell receptor beta chains from one sample in a study of T cell responses to AZD1222 COVID-19 vaccine. Some clones are missing from TCRdb's copy, which holds only in-frame ones; the method was immunoSEQ multiplex PCR. Here the sample spans some 200,000 clones, more than 80% being singletons. The sample was peripheral blood, taken on day 0 of AZD1222 vaccination. These receptors were taken from an adult in good health. The CDR3 runs from the conserved cysteine through the conserved F or W. A D gene is named only where the DNA matches it firmly. Clone size is stated in some rows and not others, as once, few, many or a class when expanded.

j_call	d_call	clone_size	v_call	cdr3_aa	cdr3_nt
TRBJ2-1	TRBD2	.	TRBV19	CASSIATGTSGGAKNEQFF	TGTGCCAGTAGTATAGCAACCGGGACTAGCGGGGGGGCCAAGAATGAGCAGTTCTTC
TRBJ1-2	.	.	TRBV6-6	CASMWAANYGYTF	TGTGCCAGCATGTGGGCAGCTAACTATGGCTACACCTTC
TRBJ1-3	TRBD1	.	TRBV27	CASTATGAGNTIYF	TGTGCCAGCACCGCGACAGGGGCCGGAAACACCATATATTTT
TRBJ1-3	.	.	TRBV6-5	CASSYGHLSSGNTIYF	TGTGCCAGCAGTTACGGGCACCTGAGCTCTGGAAACACCATATATTTT
TRBJ1-1	.	.	TRBV7-9	CASSPQGRITEAFF	TGTGCCAGCAGCCCCCAGGGGAGAATAACTGAAGCTTTCTTT
TRBJ2-1	.	.	TRBV23-1	CASSLPGQTGVNEQFF	TGCGCCAGCAGTCTTCCTGGACAGACGGGTGTAAATGAGCAGTTCTTC
TRBJ2-7	TRBD1	few	TRBV28	CASEPGQGYEQYF	TGTGCCAGCGAACCCGGACAGGGCTACGAGCAGTACTTC
TRBJ2-7	TRBD1	.	TRBV6-5	CASSRQGFYYEQYF	TGTGCCAGCTCACGACAGGGTTTTTACTACGAGCAGTACTTC
TRBJ1-5	.	.	TRBV3-1/TRBV3-2	CASSLRGGPQHF	TGTGCCAGCAGCCTACGGGGTGGGCCCCAGCATTTT
TRBJ2-1	TRBD2	.	TRBV5-4	CASPGLAGGNEQFF	TGTGCCAGCCCGGGACTAGCGGGGGGCAATGAGCAGTTCTTC
TRBJ2-1	TRBD2	.	TRBV6-5	CASQTGGSSGNEQFF	TGTGCCAGCCAAACGGGGGGGAGCTCGGGAAATGAGCAGTTCTTC
TRBJ1-1	TRBD1	.	TRBV18	CASSPRDRVNTEAFF	TGTGCCAGCTCACCACGGGACAGGGTGAACACTGAAGCTTTCTTT
TRBJ1-1	.	.	TRBV19	CASSMAAMNTEAFF	TGTGCCAGTAGTATGGCAGCCATGAACACTGAAGCTTTCTTT
TRBJ1-1	.	.	TRBV7-9	CASSFDRREAFF	TGTGCCAGCAGCTTTGATCGTAGAGAGGCTTTCTTT
TRBJ2-7	.	.	TRBV20-1	CSANWVGEQYF	TGCAGTGCAAACTGGGTTGGCGAGCAGTACTTC
TRBJ2-1	.	.	TRBV6-6	CASSYSISNEQFF	TGTGCCAGCAGTTACTCGATAAGTAATGAGCAGTTCTTC
TRBJ2-3	.	.	TRBV5-6	CASSLFRPPDTQYF	TGTGCCAGCAGCTTGTTTCGGCCCCCGGATACGCAGTATTTT
TRBJ1-2	.	.	TRBV12-3/TRBV12-4	CASSLKQAYGYTF	TGTGCCAGCAGTTTAAAACAGGCCTATGGCTACACCTTC
TRBJ2-5	.	.	TRBV10-2	CASSDGNQETQYF	TGCGCCAGCTCGGACGGAAACCAAGAGACCCAGTACTTC
TRBJ2-2	.	.	TRBV12-3/TRBV12-4	CASSPENTGELFF	TGTGCCAGCAGTCCAGAGAACACCGGGGAGCTGTTTTTT
TRBJ2-1	TRBD2	.	TRBV19	CASRGLAGINEQFF	TGTGCCAGCCGGGGGCTAGCGGGAATCAATGAGCAGTTCTTC
TRBJ1-2	.	.	TRBV9	CASSGPRNYGYTF	TGTGCCAGCAGCGGTCCACGGAACTATGGCTACACCTTC
TRBJ2-6	.	.	TRBV2	CASSVQGLGANVLTF	TGTGCCAGCAGTGTTCAGGGCCTTGGGGCCAACGTCCTGACTTTC
TRBJ1-1	.	.	TRBV7-2	CASSLRGNTEAFF	TGTGCCAGCAGCCTACGAGGGAACACTGAAGCTTTCTTT
TRBJ2-7	.	.	TRBV3-1/TRBV3-2	CASSPTRGEQYF	TGTGCCAGCAGCCCTACGAGGGGCGAGCAGTACTTC
TRBJ1-1	.	.	TRBV3-1/TRBV3-2	CASSPRTGGTEAFF	TGTGCCAGCAGCCCCAGAACGGGAGGCACTGAAGCTTTCTTT
TRBJ1-2	TRBD1	.	TRBV18	CASSRPGQANYGYTF	TGTGCCAGCTCACGACCGGGACAGGCAAACTATGGCTACACCTTC
TRBJ1-5	.	once	TRBV30	CAWSESFNQPQHF	TGTGCCTGGAGTGAGTCATTCAATCAGCCCCAGCATTTT
TRBJ1-6	.	.	TRBV5-5	CASSLGWQGTFGSPLHF	TGTGCCAGCAGCTTGGGTTGGCAGGGAACCTTTGGGTCACCCCTCCACTTT
TRBJ2-5	.	.	TRBV2	CASSESRVQETQYF	TGTGCCAGCAGTGAATCCAGGGTCCAAGAGACCCAGTACTTC
TRBJ1-3	.	few	TRBV7-9	CASSAWGGDSGNTIYF	TGTGCCAGCAGCGCGTGGGGCGGGGACTCTGGAAACACCATATATTTT
TRBJ1-1	TRBD1	.	TRBV4-1	CASSHVGQGNTEAFF	TGCGCCAGCAGCCACGTTGGACAGGGCAACACTGAAGCTTTCTTT